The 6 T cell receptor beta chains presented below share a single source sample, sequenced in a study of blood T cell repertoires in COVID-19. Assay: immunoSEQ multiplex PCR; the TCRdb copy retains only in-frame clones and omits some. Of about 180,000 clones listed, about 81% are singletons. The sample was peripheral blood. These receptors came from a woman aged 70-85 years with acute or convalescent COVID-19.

This CDR3 reads CASRGTGLSPRDQPQHF. CDR3 nucleotides: TGTGCCAGCAGGGGGACAGGGTTGTCTCCCCGCGATCAGCCCCAGCATTTT. V is TRBV28 and J is TRBJ1-5, with 9 nucleotides matching TRBD1. Looked up from germline, CDR1 is MDHEN and CDR2 is SYDVKM. This CDR3 is built from 17 residues. J lost 5 bases, V lost 6 bases, and 14 bases had no gene match.

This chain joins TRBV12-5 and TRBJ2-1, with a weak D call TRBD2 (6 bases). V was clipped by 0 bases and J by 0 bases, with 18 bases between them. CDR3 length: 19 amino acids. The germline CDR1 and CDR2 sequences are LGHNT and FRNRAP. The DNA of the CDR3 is TGTGCTAGTGGTTTGGTACTGGGGTCTAGCGCTAGCTCCTACAATGAGCAGTTCTTC. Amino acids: CASGLVLGSSASSYNEQFF.

The CDR3 loop is CASSQWDSEKLFF. The CDR3 region has the DNA TGTGCCAGCAGCCAGTGGGACAGTGAAAAACTGTTTTTT. This sequence joins TRBV3-1 (or the pseudogene TRBV3-2) and TRBJ1-4; TRBD1 agrees at 7 bases. Germline V gene sequence: CDR1 LGHDT, CDR2 YNNKEL (reference sequence). This CDR3 is built from 13 residues. V was pared by 3 bases and J by 7 bases, with 2 bases of the junction left unmatched.

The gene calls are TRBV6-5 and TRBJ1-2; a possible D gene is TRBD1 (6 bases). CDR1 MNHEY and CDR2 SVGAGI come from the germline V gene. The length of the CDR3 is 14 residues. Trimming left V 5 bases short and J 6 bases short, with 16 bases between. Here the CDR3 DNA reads TGTGCCAGCAGTCGTCCCGGGGGGCAGGATGGCTACACCTTC. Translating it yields CASSRPGGQDGYTF.

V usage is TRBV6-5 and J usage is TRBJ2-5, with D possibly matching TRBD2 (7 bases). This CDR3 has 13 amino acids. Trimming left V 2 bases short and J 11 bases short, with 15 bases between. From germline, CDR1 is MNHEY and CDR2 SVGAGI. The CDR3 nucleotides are TGTGCCAGCAGTTACAGAAGGGGGGGCTTTCAGTACTTC. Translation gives CASSYRRGGFQYF.

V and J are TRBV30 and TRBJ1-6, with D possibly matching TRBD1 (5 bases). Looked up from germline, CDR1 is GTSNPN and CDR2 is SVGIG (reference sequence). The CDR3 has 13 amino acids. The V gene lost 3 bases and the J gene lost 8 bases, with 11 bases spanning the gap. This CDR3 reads CAWRGERDSPLHF. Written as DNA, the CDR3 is TGTGCCTGGAGAGGGGAACGGGATTCACCCCTCCACTTT.